The source of this TCR beta chain is a study of blood T cell repertoires in COVID-19. Study as a whole: The cDNA or gDNA used as material had been derived from T cells, B-cell-depleted T cells, or PBMCs.

As processed by the authors: Scientists estimated how many nucleated cells there were by amplifying reference gene primers. Repertoires were generated with immunoSEQ multiplex PCR, while TCRdb's copy carries only in-frame clones and drops some. From that table come the V and J calls and clone size; the DNA was used to work out D and trimming. The table shows around 250,000 clones, with roughly 88% occurring only once. The length of the CDR3 is 15 residues. Germline assignment: CDR1 MNHEY and CDR2 SMNVEV (reference sequence). The V gene lost 0 bases and the J gene lost 3 bases, with 11 bases spanning the gap. For recovered donors of Cohort 3, there were two negative PCRs, clearance, or symptom resolution. This clone appeared once.

The gene calls are TRBV27 and TRBJ1-2, with D tentatively TRBD1 (5 bases). The sample comprised PBMCs or T cells enriched from blood (not recorded which). This clonotype was obtained from a woman in her 50s who had recovered from COVID-19. CDR3 nucleotide sequence: TGTGCCAGCAGTTTATCCCCGACAGAGGACTATGGCTACACCTTC. This sequence encodes CASSLSPTEDYGYTF.